The sequence of this T cell receptor beta chain was determined in a study of blood T cell repertoires in COVID-19. In the original workflow: Cell counts per sample came from amplifying reference gene primers. TCRdb's table, derived via immunoSEQ multiplex PCR, lists solely in-frame clones and lacks some. D and trimming come from the DNA, and the V and J calls and clone size come from that table. Seen here are roughly 200,000 clones, roughly 90% observed once, and the top ten hold roughly 1.6%. The CDR3 runs 15 residues. Losses at the gene ends were 4 bases for V and 0 bases for J; bases not matched to a gene: 4. Per the germline V gene, CDR1 is LGHDT and CDR2 is YNNKEL (reference sequence).

The sequence was collected from a man between 18 and 35 years old with active or convalescent COVID-19. The chain combines TRBV3-1 (or the pseudogene TRBV3-2) with TRBJ2-7, with TRBD2 identical over 9 bases. The sequenced material came from peripheral blood. In DNA, the CDR3 is TGTGCCAGCAGCCCCGGACTAGCGAGCTCCTACGAGCAGTACTTC. This translates into CASSPGLASSYEQYF.